Below are 12 T cell receptor beta chains sequenced from a single sample in a study of T-cell memory formation after mild COVID-19 (dated by TCRdb to the early 2020s). The library was prepared using 5' RACE. Sequencing relied on an Illumina NovaSeq 6000. TCRdb redid the processing of the public reads, applying fastp at Q25 and MiXCR, and retained in-frame beta chains. Identical CDR3 proteins give one entry, which carries the most common genes and DNA. For this sample the table gives 120,000 to 150,000 distinct CDR3 sequences, of which roughly 6.3% were detected only once. The ten largest clonotypes hold about 1.9% of the sample. The sample taken for sequencing was PBMCs or a T cell subset sorted from them (not recorded which). The receptors were gathered from an adult woman who had mild COVID-19 (a few samples of this study predate the infection). The sample titles of this study are shuffled in the database, so cell type and time point are left out; the donor was told from shared clones.

In its sample, this clonotype was seen many times. V usage is TRBV7-2 and J usage is TRBJ1-2, with D perhaps matching TRBD1 (5 bases). Germline V lookup: CDR1 SGHTA, CDR2 FQGNSA. Trimming removed 1 base at V and 3 bases at J, with 12 bases between. This CDR3 has 15 residues. This chain's CDR3 is CASSLGGIRHYGYTF. DNA for the CDR3: TGTGCCAGCAGCTTAGGGGGCATAAGGCACTATGGCTACACCTTC. The entire variable domain, with the rest obtained from reference TRBV7-2 and TRBJ1-2, is as follows: GAGVSQSPSNKVTEKGKDVELRCDPISGHTALYWYRQSLGQGLEFLIYFQGNSAPDKSGLPSDRFSAERTGGSVSTLTIQRTQQEDSAVYLCASSLGGIRHYGYTFGSGTRLTVV.

This clonotype occurred a few times. The chain links TRBV14 to TRBJ2-7; D gene uncertain. The CDR3 loop spans 14 amino acids. V was clipped by 2 bases and J by 2 bases, with 10 bases between them. CDR1 is SGHDN and CDR2 is FVKESK in the germline V gene. The CDR3 is CASSQSIPAYEQYF. CDR3 DNA: TGTGCCAGCAGCCAATCGATACCGGCCTACGAGCAGTACTTC.

Turning to this clonotype: Just one base apart from a much larger clone, this may be a read error. V and J are TRBV12-3 or TRBV12-4 and TRBJ1-1; the D gene is possibly TRBD1 (6 bases). The CDR3 covers 13 residues. The DNA for the CDR3 is TGTTCCAGCAGTTTAGGGGGTCGGACTGAAGCTTTCTTT. Translation: CSSSLGGRTEAFF.

The chain employs TRBV24-1 and TRBJ2-2; 10 nucleotides match TRBD2. This CDR3 is built from 20 residues. V was clipped by 7 bases and J by 0 bases; unmatched bases: 16. CDR1 and CDR2 (germline): KGHDR, SFDVKD. The CDR3 nucleotides are TGTGCCACCAGGAATCCCCTAGCGGGAGCGCCCCCCTCGAACACCGGGGAGCTGTTTTTT. Its protein is CATRNPLAGAPPSNTGELFF.

The chain combines TRBV7-9 with TRBJ1-1; tentative D call: TRBD1 (5 bases). V lost 4 bases to trimming and J lost 8 bases, with 17 bases between them. CDR3 length: 14 amino acids. Germline CDR1 reads SEHNR; CDR2 reads FQNEAQ (reference sequence). CDR3 nucleotide sequence: TGTGCCAGCAGCTCGATGGTGGGGGGAGACGAAGCTTTCTTT. Its translation is CASSSMVGGDEAFF.

The sample holds many counts of this clonotype. V is TRBV19 and J is TRBJ2-1, with a weak D call TRBD2 (5 bases). Germline CDR1 is LNHDA and CDR2 is SQIVND (reference sequence). V was cut by 6 bases and J by 0 bases, with 9 bases left in between. The CDR3 extends over 14 amino acids. The CDR3 region has the DNA TGTGCCAGTAGATCGGGGAACTCCTACAATGAGCAGTTCTTC. Amino acid sequence: CASRSGNSYNEQFF.

In its sample, this clonotype was seen many times. The chain recombines TRBV5-1 with TRBJ2-4; no reliable D call. V shed 3 bases and J shed 0 bases, with 10 bases lying between them. CDR3 size: 15 residues. The germline V gene encodes CDR1 SGHRS and CDR2 YFSETQ. CDR3 sequence: CASSSPGVAKNIQYF. The CDR3 DNA reads as TGCGCCAGCAGCTCGCCAGGTGTAGCCAAAAACATTCAGTACTTC.

Many counts were recorded for this clonotype. This chain connects TRBV7-9 to TRBJ1-2; the match to TRBD1 covers 9 bases. V dropped 10 bases and J dropped 4; count of bases not matched to a gene: 19. Germline CDR1 reads SEHNR; CDR2 reads FQNEAQ (reference sequence). This CDR3 contains 17 residues. CDR3 in amino acids: CATPLEGQGWYGYGYTF. The CDR3, as DNA: TGTGCCACCCCCCTCGAGGGACAGGGATGGTACGGCTATGGCTACACCTTC.

This chain links TRBV12-3 or TRBV12-4 with TRBJ2-6, with TRBD2 as a possible D gene (6 bases). There are 17 residues in the CDR3. Deletions cut 8 bases from V and 1 base from J, with 18 bases between. The CDR3: CASGGGVRRSGANVLTF. The CDR3 nucleotides are TGTGCCAGCGGCGGCGGGGTTCGGAGGTCTGGGGCCAACGTCCTGACTTTC.

This clonotype was counted at least ten times. This chain uses TRBV20-1 with TRBJ2-3; a possible D gene is TRBD2 (6 bases). The CDR3 spans 14 residues. V was clipped by 0 bases and J by 4 bases, with 11 bases between them. Germline V lookup: CDR1 DFQATT, CDR2 SNEGSKA (reference sequence). The CDR3 is CSARDYTGADTQYF. DNA for the CDR3: TGCAGTGCTAGAGACTATACGGGGGCAGATACGCAGTATTTT.

This clonotype was detected ten times or more. The genes are TRBV27 and TRBJ1-6; tentative D call: TRBD1 (6 bases). Per the germline V gene, CDR1 is MNHEY and CDR2 is SMNVEV (reference sequence). V lost 4 bases and J 6 bases, leaving 13 bases between the germline ends. The CDR3 extends over 15 amino acids. The CDR3, as DNA: TGTGCCAGCAGTTCTCGGACAGCGGCTAATTCACCCCTCCACTTT. Its translation is CASSSRTAANSPLHF.

CDR3 nucleotides: TGCAGCGTTGGAGGTCCCCAAGAGACCCAGTACTTC. It translates to CSVGGPQETQYF. The V call is TRBV29-1, the J call TRBJ2-5, with D unresolved. Germline-derived CDR1 and CDR2 are SQVTM and ANQGSEA. The V gene lost 4 bases and the J gene lost 1 base, with 7 bases spanning the gap. The CDR3 has 12 amino acids.